This record covers a single T cell receptor (beta chain). The antigen is undetermined. Deletions cut 5 bases from V and 0 bases from J, with 13 bases between. This CDR3 spans 15 amino acids. The V gene's germline CDR1 is SGHRS and CDR2 YFSETQ. These data are taken from a study of cytomegalovirus exposure and HLA in healthy donors. Study-level findings and limits: Specificity of a few CMV-associated chains for CMV antigens was verified in vitro. Subsequent analysis found a tendency for first-cohort TCR clusters to co-occur within the 120 or so validation repertoires. The investigators catalogued 164 TCR beta chains as cytomegalovirus-associated.

Here immunoSEQ multiplex PCR was the method, and the copy in TCRdb shows in-frame clones only, minus some. The table records approximately 60,000 clones, just over 90% of them present only once. Donors were drawn from the approximately 110-subject validation cohort, separate from the approximately 700-subject first cohort. This TCR came from a woman aged 18-30 years in good health and CMV-seronegative. Sequenced: PBMCs. The rearrangement uses TRBV5-1 and TRBJ2-3, with a weak D call TRBD1 (5 bases). CDR3 DNA: TGCGCCAGCAGATTACAGGTTTCTAGCACAGATACGCAGTATTTT. Protein product: CASRLQVSSTDTQYF.